The 3 T cell receptor beta chains below were found in one sample sequenced in a study of vaccination and CD4 T cells after COVID-19. Their antigens are not known. Researchers used the Oncomine TCR Beta short-read assay to sequence DNA from cultured CD4+ T cells. TCRdb processed the PCR reads anew with MiXCR; each CDR3 protein has one entry. The repertoire holds 3,500 to 5,000 distinct CDR3 sequences, with 22% as singletons. Sample treatment: approximately 9-day PBMC culture with coronavirus spike peptide pools or control peptides (ViraFEST assay). The material was CD4+ T cells from blood, cultured in vitro, obtained after SARS-CoV-2 vaccination. These receptors all stem from a human donor who had recovered from COVID-19.

The chain carries TRBV7-3 and TRBJ2-3; the D gene is possibly TRBD2 (7 bases). V shed 6 bases and J shed 4 bases, with 20 bases lying between them. Germline V CDR1 and CDR2: SGHTA, FQGTGA. This CDR3 is 16 amino acids long. This chain's CDR3 is CASSRGGGGRADTQYF. CDR3 DNA sequence: TGTGCCAGCAGTAGGGGGGGCGGGGGACGGGCAGATACGCAGTATTTT.

Relative to its sample, this clonotype is medium-sized. The V call is TRBV20-1, the J call TRBJ1-2, with D maybe TRBD1 (6 bases). Germline CDR1 is DFQATT and CDR2 is SNEGSKA (reference sequence). The CDR3 spans 15 residues. V lost 3 bases and J 6 bases, leaving 20 bases between the germline ends. The CDR3 DNA reads as TGCAGTGCTAGGGATGGGGGACACACGGGCCATGGCTACACCTTC. This sequence encodes CSARDGGHTGHGYTF.

This clonotype was recorded at least ten times. The V call is TRBV7-2, the J call TRBJ2-3, with 7 bases matching TRBD2. Germline V lookup: CDR1 SGHTA, CDR2 FQGNSA. V gave up 1 base and J gave up 3 bases; unmatched junction bases: 4. The CDR3 covers 15 residues. The CDR3 sequence is CASSLGAGITDTQYF. The CDR3 bases are TGTGCCAGCAGCTTAGGAGCGGGGATTACAGATACGCAGTATTTT.